Each of the 17 T cell receptor beta chains below was sequenced from the same sample in a study of blood T cell repertoires in COVID-19. Repertoires were generated with immunoSEQ multiplex PCR, while TCRdb's copy carries only in-frame clones and drops some. The repertoire includes about 220,000 clones, about 85% of them detected once, and under 3.5% sits in the top ten. Sequenced sample: peripheral blood. The receptors originated from a man aged 50 to 59 who had recovered from COVID-19.

The rearrangement joins TRBV30 to TRBJ2-5, with 12 nucleotides matching TRBD1. V lost 5 bases to trimming and J lost 9 bases; unmatched junction nucleotides: 13. CDR3 length equals 15 residues. Germline-derived CDR1 and CDR2 are GTSNPN and SVGIG (reference sequence). In DNA form, the CDR3 reads TGTGCCTGGGGGACAGGGGGCGCGTTACGTTTGGCCCAGTACTTC. This translates into CAWGTGGALRLAQYF.

This clone was counted once. The gene calls are TRBV7-8 and TRBJ2-7, with TRBD2 as a possible D gene (6 bases). Germline CDR1 is SGHVS and CDR2 is FQNEAQ. V was pared by 6 bases and J by 0 bases, with 15 bases between. The CDR3 runs to 15 residues. Written as DNA, the CDR3 is TGTGCCAGCAGTAATCGTTTAGCGGCCTCCTACGAGCAGTACTTC. Its protein product is CASSNRLAASYEQYF.

The chain joins TRBV2 to TRBJ1-5; possibly TRBD1 for D (6 bases). Germline CDR1 is SNHLY and CDR2 is FYNNEI. The V end was cut by 4 bases, the J end by 6 bases, with 16 bases between. The CDR3 loop spans 15 amino acids. CDR3: CASSALVWGLQPQHF. In nucleotides, the CDR3 is TGTGCCAGCAGTGCCCTGGTTTGGGGGCTTCAGCCCCAGCATTTT.

The rearrangement links TRBV19 to TRBJ1-5; TRBD1 agrees at 7 bases. Germline-derived CDR1 and CDR2 are LNHDA and SQIVND (reference sequence). This CDR3 region has 17 residues. V dropped 5 bases and J dropped 2; count of bases not matched to a gene: 12. This CDR3 reads CASSRVTKGAGNQPQHF. For the CDR3, the DNA is TGTGCCAGTAGTCGGGTAACCAAGGGGGCAGGCAATCAGCCCCAGCATTTT.

The chain recombines TRBV29-1 with TRBJ2-5; 7 nucleotides align to TRBD1. CDR1 SQVTM and CDR2 ANQGSEA come from the germline V gene. This CDR3 spans 13 amino acids. With 3 bases clipped from V and 1 base from J, the junction kept 2 bases outside the gene matches. CDR3 DNA: TGCAGCGTTGAGGGACAGATCCAAGAGACCCAGTACTTC. This encodes CSVEGQIQETQYF.

The V call is TRBV5-1, the J call TRBJ2-6, with D hard to call. The CDR3 loop spans 15 amino acids. Germline V lookup: CDR1 SGHRS, CDR2 YFSETQ. V lost 7 bases, J lost 1 base, and 12 bases lay in between. CDR3: CASGLTVSGANVLTF. DNA for the CDR3: TGCGCCAGCGGTCTTACGGTGTCTGGGGCCAACGTCCTGACTTTC.

This chain joins TRBV30 and TRBJ2-1; TRBD2 is a possible D gene (6 bases). The CDR3 totals 14 residues. Trimming shortened V by 3 bases and J by 4 bases, and 13 bases separated the two germline ends. Germline assignment: CDR1 GTSNPN and CDR2 SVGIG (reference sequence). DNA for the CDR3: TGTGCCTGGAGAGGGTTGGCGGGGTACAATGAGCAGTTCTTC. It translates to CAWRGLAGYNEQFF.

V and J are TRBV6-5 and TRBJ2-7; TRBD1 agrees at 7 bases. Germline V CDR1 and CDR2: MNHEY, SVGAGI. The CDR3 totals 14 residues. V shed 6 bases and J 0 bases; nucleotides not matched to a gene: 5. The CDR3 here is CASSSGQLSYEQYF. The CDR3 nucleotides read TGTGCCAGCAGCTCGGGACAGCTCTCCTACGAGCAGTACTTC.

The V call is TRBV19, the J call TRBJ2-5; 7 bases match TRBD1. With V trimmed by 3 bases and J by 4 bases, 5 bases remained unmatched. Germline CDR1 reads LNHDA; CDR2 reads SQIVND (reference sequence). CDR3 size: 14 residues. CDR3 sequence (DNA): TGTGCCAGTAGTATCGACAGGGAACGAGAGACCCAGTACTTC. It codes for CASSIDRERETQYF. The complete variable domain, with remaining parts taken from reference TRBV19 and TRBJ2-5, reads DGGITQSPKYLFRKEGQNVTLSCEQNLNHDAMYWYRQDPGQGLRLIYYSQIVNDFQKGDIAEGYSVSREKKESFPLTVTSAQKNPTAFYLCASSIDRERETQYFGPGTRLLVL.

The rearrangement links TRBV19 to TRBJ1-4, with TRBD1 identical over 7 bases. The junction had 5 bases not matched to a gene; V was cut back by 8 bases and J by 8 bases. CDR1 is LNHDA and CDR2 is SQIVND in the germline V gene (reference sequence). CDR3 size: 12 residues. CDR3 in amino acids: CASWTGGEKLFF. CDR3 sequence (DNA): TGTGCCAGTTGGACAGGCGGGGAAAAACTGTTTTTT.

The J gene is TRBJ2-3, the V gene TRBV29-1; D ambiguous. This CDR3 contains 13 residues. Germline assignment: CDR1 SQVTM and CDR2 ANQGSEA. V lost 3 bases and J 6 bases, leaving 13 bases between the germline ends. The CDR3 DNA sequence: TGCAGCGTTGAGGCGGATTCTCAGGATACGCAGTATTTT. It specifies CSVEADSQDTQYF.

This clone was seen once. The rearrangement uses TRBV27 and TRBJ2-2; 7 positions match TRBD2. CDR3 size: 17 residues. With 1 base clipped from V and 3 bases from J, the junction kept 8 bases outside the gene matches. CDR1 and CDR2 from the germline V gene are MNHEY and SMNVEV (reference sequence). CDR3 DNA: TGTGCCAGCAGTTTATATGCGGGAGATTTGGACACCGGGGAGCTGTTTTTT. Translated: CASSLYAGDLDTGELFF.

The V call is TRBV29-1, the J call TRBJ2-3, with a tentative D call TRBD2 (6 bases). Trimming stripped 0 bases from V and 2 bases from J, with 21 bases between. The CDR3 has 18 amino acids. Germline V gene sequence: CDR1 SQVTM, CDR2 ANQGSEA. The CDR3 sequence: CSVEDTELATVFTDTQYF. The CDR3 DNA sequence: TGCAGCGTTGAAGACACCGAGCTAGCGACCGTTTTCACAGATACGCAGTATTTT.

The chain is built from TRBV6-5 and TRBJ1-6; D unresolved. CDR1 is MNHEY, CDR2 SVGAGI, per germline. V shed 5 bases and J shed 8 bases, with 13 bases lying between them. The length of the CDR3 is 14 residues. CDR3 sequence (DNA): TGTGCCAGCAGTATTAATAGAAGTTATTCACCCCTCCACTTT. Protein: CASSINRSYSPLHF.

The chain is built from TRBV10-1 and TRBJ1-2, with D possibly matching TRBD1 (6 bases). CDR1 and CDR2 (germline): WNHNN, SYGVQD (reference sequence). The CDR3 covers 12 residues. The CDR3 region is CARGTGIDGYTF. CDR3 nucleotides: TGCGCTAGGGGCACAGGGATAGATGGCTACACCTTC.

This clone has a handful of counts. This chain links TRBV9 with TRBJ2-3; no firm D call. The V end was cut by 0 bases, the J end by 0 bases, with 11 bases between. The V gene's germline CDR1 is SGDLS and CDR2 YYNGEE. This CDR3 region has 16 residues. The CDR3 DNA reads TGTGCCAGCAGCGTAGCGTACAGTAGTAGCACAGATACGCAGTATTTT. This sequence encodes CASSVAYSSSTDTQYF.

The chain employs TRBV2 and TRBJ2-7; unclear D gene. CDR1 and CDR2 (germline): SNHLY, FYNNEI. The CDR3 totals 15 residues. V lost 7 bases to trimming and J lost 0 bases, with 16 bases between them. The CDR3 reads CASTLLPTGSYEQYF. The DNA of the CDR3 is TGTGCCAGCACCTTACTTCCGACTGGCTCCTACGAGCAGTACTTC. The whole variable domain, filled in from reference TRBV2 and TRBJ2-7, reads EPEVTQTPSHQVTQMGQEVILRCVPISNHLYFYWYRQILGQKVEFLVSFYNNEISEKSEIFDDQFSVERPDGSNFTLKIRSTKLEDSAMYFCASTLLPTGSYEQYFGPGTRLTVT.